These 11 T cell receptor beta chains share one sample of origin, sequenced in a study of blood T cell repertoires in COVID-19. Clones were sequenced by immunoSEQ multiplex PCR, and TCRdb holds only the in-frame ones, with some missing. The data contain over 300,000 clones, over 70% of them seen just once; the ten biggest clones take up 1% to 1.5%. Input material: peripheral blood. These receptors originate from a woman aged 50 to 65 with acute or convalescent COVID-19.

The chain has TRBV11-2 and TRBJ1-4; TRBD1 agrees at 7 bases. Germline loops: CDR1 SGHAT, CDR2 FQNNGV. This CDR3 contains 15 residues. The trim removed 7 bases at V and 7 bases at J, leaving 12 bases unmatched. CDR3: CASTLTFQGGEKLFF. CDR3 nucleotide sequence: TGTGCCAGCACCCTGACGTTCCAGGGGGGTGAAAAACTGTTTTTT.

V usage is TRBV6-5 and J usage is TRBJ1-1; 8 bases are a match to TRBD1. V shed 9 bases, J shed 0 bases, and the junction held 3 bases outside the gene matches. This CDR3 has 13 amino acids. Germline V CDR1 and CDR2: MNHEY, SVGAGI. CDR3 nucleotides: TGTGCCAGTGAGACAGGGGTGAACACTGAAGCTTTCTTT. Translated: CASETGVNTEAFF.

V gene TRBV7-6 combines with J gene TRBJ2-2; 9 nucleotides line up with TRBD1. Unmatched junction bases numbered 4, after V lost 4 bases and J lost 1 base. Germline V gene sequence: CDR1 SGHVS, CDR2 FNYEAQ. CDR3 length: 16 residues. The CDR3 region has the DNA TGTGCCAGCAGCTCCCCGGGACAGGGGAACACCGGGGAGCTGTTTTTT. It codes for CASSSPGQGNTGELFF.

About this clone: The same CDR3 is also encoded by other DNA sequences in this sample. The chain links TRBV5-1 to TRBJ2-2, with 7 bases lining up with TRBD1. This CDR3 has 14 amino acids. CDR1 is SGHRS, CDR2 YFSETQ, per germline. Trimming took 0 bases from V and 6 from J; bases not matched to a gene: 2. The CDR3 sequence: CASSLATGAGELFF. CDR3 DNA sequence: TGCGCCAGCAGCTTGGCAACAGGGGCCGGGGAGCTGTTTTTT.

The chain joins TRBV12-5 to TRBJ1-3, with D possibly TRBD1 on 6 matching bases. Deletions cut 9 bases from V and 1 base from J, with 13 bases between. The CDR3 extends over 14 amino acids. Looked up from germline, CDR1 is LGHNT and CDR2 is FRNRAP. The CDR3 DNA sequence: TGTGCTAGCGCTACACAGGGATCTGGAAACACCATATATTTT. This codes for CASATQGSGNTIYF.

The chain is built from TRBV5-5 and TRBJ1-2; 8 nucleotides agree with TRBD1. CDR1 is SGHKS, CDR2 YYEKEE, per germline (reference sequence). This CDR3 has 13 residues. With V trimmed by 7 bases and J by 3 bases, 5 bases remained unmatched. The CDR3 coding sequence is TGTGCCAGCCAGACAGGGGTGGACTATGGCTACACCTTC. Its translation: CASQTGVDYGYTF.

The J gene is TRBJ1-1, the V gene TRBV10-1; 10 bases map to TRBD1. Germline lookup yields CDR1 WNHNN and CDR2 SYGVQD (reference sequence). V dropped 6 bases and J dropped 4; count of bases not matched to a gene: 5. This CDR3 region has 14 residues. The CDR3 sequence is CASSPGQGSTEAFF. The CDR3 nucleotides are TGCGCCAGCAGCCCGGGACAGGGGAGCACTGAAGCTTTCTTT.

The genes are TRBV6-5 and TRBJ2-5; the D gene is possibly TRBD1 (5 bases). Germline assignment: CDR1 MNHEY and CDR2 SVGAGI. Between the trimmed V and J ends, which lost 2 bases and 0 bases, there was a span of 13 bases. The CDR3 covers 16 residues. CDR3 nucleotides: TGTGCCAGCAGTTACCTGACAGCCTTTAACCAAGAGACCCAGTACTTC. Its translation is CASSYLTAFNQETQYF.

V gene TRBV7-2 combines with J gene TRBJ2-2; perhaps TRBD1 as D (6 bases). The CDR3 loop spans 15 amino acids. The germline V gene encodes CDR1 SGHTA and CDR2 FQGNSA. Trimming shortened V by 5 bases and J by 3 bases, and 13 bases separated the two germline ends. CDR3 bases: TGTGCCAGCAGCCAACAGGGTGGGGACACCGGGGAGCTGTTTTTT. This codes for CASSQQGGDTGELFF.

The rearrangement uses TRBV19 and TRBJ1-2; D is ambiguous. The CDR3 runs 15 residues. Germline V CDR1 and CDR2: LNHDA, SQIVND (reference sequence). With 2 bases removed from V and 4 bases from J, the gap between germline ends came to 14 bases. The CDR3, as DNA: TGTGCCAGTAGTATAAAGGCAGGAGGTCTCTATGGCTACACCTTC. The encoded protein is CASSIKAGGLYGYTF.

With respect to this clone: Relative to the germline gene, one junction end is altered; a read error may explain this. This sequence joins TRBV19 and TRBJ1-1; D is possibly TRBD1 (6 bases). CDR1 and CDR2 (germline): LNHDA, SQIVND (reference sequence). The CDR3 is made up of 15 amino acids. The DNA of the CDR3 is TGTGCCAGTAGTACCGACGGACAGCTGAAGACTGAAGCTTTCTTT. This sequence encodes CASSTDGQLKTEAFF.